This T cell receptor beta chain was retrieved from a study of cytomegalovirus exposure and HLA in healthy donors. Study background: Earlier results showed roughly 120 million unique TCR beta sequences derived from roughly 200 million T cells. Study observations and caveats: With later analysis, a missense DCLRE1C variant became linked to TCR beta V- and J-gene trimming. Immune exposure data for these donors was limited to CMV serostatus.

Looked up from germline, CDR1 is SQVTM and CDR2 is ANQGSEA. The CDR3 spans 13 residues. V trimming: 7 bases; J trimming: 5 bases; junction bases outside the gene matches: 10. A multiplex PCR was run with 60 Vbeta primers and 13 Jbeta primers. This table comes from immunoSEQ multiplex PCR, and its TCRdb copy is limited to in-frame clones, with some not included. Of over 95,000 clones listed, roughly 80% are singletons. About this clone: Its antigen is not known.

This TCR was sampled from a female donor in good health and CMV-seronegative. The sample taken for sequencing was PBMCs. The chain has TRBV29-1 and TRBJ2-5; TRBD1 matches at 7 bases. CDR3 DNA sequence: TGCAGCGCTACCGGACAGGTCTACGAGACCCAGTACTTC. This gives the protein CSATGQVYETQYF.